One sample yielded the 28 T cell receptor beta chains listed below, sequenced in a study of blood T cell repertoires in COVID-19. Sequencing used immunoSEQ multiplex PCR; TCRdb keeps in-frame clones, though not all of them. This sample has approximately 670,000 clones, with around 89% found just once. Material for sequencing was peripheral blood. All receptors come from a woman under 30 with acute or convalescent COVID-19.

CDR3 region: CAITGGTGELFF. The CDR3 DNA is TGTGCCATTACGGGGGGCACCGGGGAGCTGTTTTTT. J is TRBJ2-2 and V is TRBV2; TRBD2 matches at 7 bases. V was clipped by 10 bases and J by 4 bases; unmatched bases: 3. CDR3 length: 12 amino acids. Per the germline V gene, CDR1 is SNHLY and CDR2 is FYNNEI.

In its sample, this clone was seen once. The chain carries TRBV7-7 and TRBJ1-6, with unresolved D. This CDR3 has 17 amino acids. V was trimmed by 5 bases and J by 8 bases, leaving 22 bases between them. Per the germline V gene, CDR1 is SSHAT and CDR2 is FNYEAQ (reference sequence). CDR3 protein: CASSPRPLATIDSPLHF. CDR3 bases: TGTGCCAGCAGCCCCCGTCCTCTCGCCACTATAGATTCACCCCTCCACTTT. The full variable domain, rest sourced from reference TRBV7-7 and TRBJ1-6, is GAGVSQSPRYKVTKRGQDVTLRCDPISSHATLYWYQQALGQGPEFLTYFNYEAQPDKSGLPSDRFSAERPEGSISTLTIQRTEQRDSAMYRCASSPRPLATIDSPLHFGNGTRLTVT.

The V call is TRBV30, the J call TRBJ1-6; the D gene is possibly TRBD1 (6 bases). In germline, CDR1 is GTSNPN, CDR2 SVGIG (reference sequence). The CDR3 has 15 amino acids. V was shortened by 4 bases and J by 0 bases, with 10 bases between the two germline ends. The CDR3 DNA reads TGTGCCTGGACTCAGGGGAGCTCCTATAATTCACCCCTCCACTTT. The encoded protein is CAWTQGSSYNSPLHF.

The genes are TRBV30 and TRBJ1-3; D is unclear. This CDR3 is built from 17 residues. V gave up 1 base and J gave up 0 bases, with 16 bases separating them. The germline V gene has CDR1 GTSNPN and CDR2 SVGIG (reference sequence). In DNA form, the CDR3 reads TGTGCCTGGAGTGCCTCACTGACTCGGGACTCTGGAAACACCATATATTTT. It yields the protein CAWSASLTRDSGNTIYF.

In DNA form, the CDR3 reads TGTGCCAGCAGGGTAACAGGGAACACTGAAGCTTTCTTT. It is translated as CASRVTGNTEAFF. J is TRBJ1-1 and V is TRBV2; the D gene is possibly TRBD1 (5 bases). The germline V and J ends were trimmed by 6 bases and 1 base, with 9 bases remaining between them. The germline CDR1 and CDR2 sequences are SNHLY and FYNNEI. The CDR3 totals 13 residues.

The CDR3: CASSPTGTGGILDEQFF. For the CDR3, the DNA is TGTGCCAGCAGTCCCACCGGGACAGGGGGCATTTTGGATGAGCAGTTCTTC. The genes are TRBV9 and TRBJ2-1; 12 nucleotides match TRBD1. The CDR3 extends over 17 amino acids. Germline-derived CDR1 and CDR2 are SGDLS and YYNGEE. V lost 5 bases, J lost 8 bases, and 14 bases stayed unmatched. The variable domain in full, with the rest retrieved from reference TRBV9 and TRBJ2-1, is DSGVTQTPKHLITATGQRVTLRCSPRSGDLSVYWYQQSLDQGLQFLIQYYNGEERAKGNILERFSAQQFPDLHSELNLSSLELGDSALYFCASSPTGTGGILDEQFFGPGTRLTVL.

Points on this clone: Other DNA sequences within the sample encode an identical CDR3. The chain joins TRBV24-1 to TRBJ2-5, with 10 bases aligning to TRBD2. This CDR3 comprises 16 residues. Germline CDR1 is KGHDR and CDR2 is SFDVKD. Trimming at V came to 4 bases and at J to 3 bases, leaving 7 bases not matched to a gene. In nucleotides, the CDR3 is TGTGCCACCAGTGACCTAAGCGGGGGGGGTAAAGAGACCCAGTACTTC. It is translated as CATSDLSGGGKETQYF.

Comments on this clone: Other DNA sequences of this sample code for an identical CDR3. The chain recombines TRBV18 with TRBJ1-2; a possible D gene is TRBD1 (5 bases). V lost 3 bases and J lost 3, with 8 bases in between. CDR1 and CDR2 (germline): KGHSH, LQKENI. The CDR3 covers 13 residues. CDR3 sequence reads: CASSPPGDYGYTF. CDR3 bases: TGTGCCAGCTCACCTCCGGGGGACTATGGCTACACCTTC.

V and J are TRBV9 and TRBJ2-1; 7 bases fit TRBD2. V lost 3 bases, J lost 0 bases, and 6 bases stayed unmatched. Germline-derived CDR1 and CDR2 are SGDLS and YYNGEE. CDR3 length: 16 amino acids. The CDR3 here is CASSAPGLSSYNEQFF. CDR3 sequence (DNA): TGTGCCAGCAGCGCCCCGGGACTAAGCTCCTACAATGAGCAGTTCTTC.

The chain recombines TRBV7-9 with TRBJ1-2; TRBD1 agrees at 7 bases. The CDR3 length is 14 residues. Germline CDR1 is SEHNR and CDR2 is FQNEAQ (reference sequence). The trim removed 6 bases at V and 8 bases at J, leaving 12 bases unmatched. Written as DNA, the CDR3 is TGTGCCAGCAGAAACTCAACAGGGGAAGGGGGCTACACCTTC. Translation: CASRNSTGEGGYTF.

The chain is built from TRBV9 and TRBJ1-1; weak D call: TRBD1 (6 bases). Deletions cut 0 bases from V and 5 bases from J, with 23 bases between. There are 18 residues in the CDR3. Germline CDR1 reads SGDLS; CDR2 reads YYNGEE. CDR3 protein: CASSVVPAGSGGLTEAFF. The CDR3 bases are TGTGCCAGCAGCGTAGTTCCCGCCGGCAGCGGGGGCCTGACTGAAGCTTTCTTT. Together with reference TRBV9 and TRBJ1-1, the CDR3 gives the full variable domain: DSGVTQTPKHLITATGQRVTLRCSPRSGDLSVYWYQQSLDQGLQFLIQYYNGEERAKGNILERFSAQQFPDLHSELNLSSLELGDSALYFCASSVVPAGSGGLTEAFFGQGTRLTVV.

This sequence joins TRBV5-1 and TRBJ1-5; tentative D call: TRBD1 (6 bases). Germline CDR1 reads SGHRS; CDR2 reads YFSETQ. The CDR3 has 15 amino acids. Trimming took 1 base from V and 2 from J, leaving 10 bases between them. The CDR3 DNA reads as TGCGCCAGCAGCTTGACAGGGTCGGGCAATCAGCCCCAGCATTTT. Its protein product is CASSLTGSGNQPQHF.

The rearrangement joins TRBV30 to TRBJ2-2; no definite D call. This CDR3 is 12 amino acids long. Trimming shortened V by 2 bases and J by 5 bases, and 6 bases separated the two germline ends. CDR1 GTSNPN and CDR2 SVGIG come from the germline V gene (reference sequence). CDR3 coding DNA: TGTGCCTGGAGTCCCGTTACCGGGGAGCTGTTTTTT. Translation: CAWSPVTGELFF.

The chain links TRBV5-4 to TRBJ1-2, with D tentatively TRBD1 (6 bases). CDR1 and CDR2 from the germline V gene are SGHNT and YYREEE (reference sequence). The CDR3 length is 15 residues. The ends were cut back, 4 bases at V and 5 bases at J, with 18 bases in the middle. The CDR3 sequence is CASSPLGGAGYGYTF. CDR3 DNA: TGTGCCAGCAGCCCGCTTGGGGGGGCGGGTTATGGCTACACCTTC.

The chain joins TRBV2 to TRBJ2-1, with 8 bases aligning to TRBD2. Germline V CDR1 and CDR2: SNHLY, FYNNEI. This CDR3 region has 17 residues. J gave up 2 bases and V 8 bases, and 14 bases lay outside the gene matches. The CDR3 coding sequence is TGTGCCAGCCTGCTCAAGGGGCGGGGGGCGACCTACAATGAGCAGTTCTTC. This translates into CASLLKGRGATYNEQFF.

V usage is TRBV5-1 and J usage is TRBJ1-1; D gene uncertain. This CDR3 spans 14 amino acids. V was clipped by 0 bases and J by 8 bases, with 14 bases between them. Germline loops: CDR1 SGHRS, CDR2 YFSETQ. CDR3 sequence: CASSLASHLTEAFF. As DNA, the CDR3 is TGCGCCAGCAGCTTGGCTAGCCACTTAACAGAAGCTTTCTTT. The full variable domain, its missing parts supplied by reference TRBV5-1 and TRBJ1-1, is KAGVTQTPRYLIKTRGQQVTLSCSPISGHRSVSWYQQTPGQGLQFLFEYFSETQRNKGNFPGRFSGRQFSNSRSEMNVSTLELGDSALYLCASSLASHLTEAFFGQGTRLTVV.

The chain joins TRBV4-3 to TRBJ1-4, with D unclear. Per the germline V gene, CDR1 is LGHNA and CDR2 is YSLEER. V lost 1 base and J lost 3, with 9 bases in between. The CDR3 is 15 amino acids. The CDR3 sequence: CASSQAVVANEKLFF. The CDR3 DNA follows: TGCGCCAGCAGCCAAGCGGTGGTAGCTAATGAAAAACTGTTTTTT.

This clone occurred once. The chain uses TRBV6-5 and TRBJ2-7, with 10 positions matching TRBD1. J lost 5 bases, V lost 7 bases, and 8 bases had no gene match. Germline assignment: CDR1 MNHEY and CDR2 SVGAGI. CDR3 length: 14 residues. The CDR3 here is CASTRRQGAHEQYF. CDR3 nucleotide sequence: TGTGCCAGCACCCGAAGACAGGGGGCGCACGAGCAGTACTTC.

V gene TRBV28 combines with J gene TRBJ2-2; 7 bases line up with TRBD2. V lost 0 bases and J lost 2; bases outside the gene matches: 3. Per germline, CDR1 MDHEN and CDR2 SYDVKM. This CDR3 contains 16 residues. The chain's CDR3 is CASSLWASGNTGELFF. In DNA, the CDR3 is TGTGCCAGCAGTTTATGGGCTAGCGGAAACACCGGGGAGCTGTTTTTT.

The chain is built from TRBV19 and TRBJ1-3; D may be TRBD1 (5 bases). CDR1 is LNHDA, CDR2 SQIVND, per germline (reference sequence). CDR3 length equals 17 residues. V gave up 3 bases and J gave up 0 bases, with 15 bases separating them. CDR3 protein: CASSMGTGAYSGNTIYF. DNA for the CDR3: TGTGCCAGTAGTATGGGTACAGGAGCCTACTCTGGAAACACCATATATTTT.

The rearrangement links TRBV5-1 to TRBJ2-2, with 12 nucleotides matching TRBD1. After removal of 4 bases from V and 6 bases from J, the junction contained 1 base not matched to a gene. Germline V gives CDR1 SGHRS, CDR2 YFSETQ. The CDR3 is made up of 14 amino acids. CDR3 residues: CASSRDRGPGELFF. The CDR3 DNA reads TGCGCCAGCAGCCGGGACAGGGGGCCCGGGGAGCTGTTTTTT. Variable domain in full (rest from reference TRBV5-1 and TRBJ2-2): KAGVTQTPRYLIKTRGQQVTLSCSPISGHRSVSWYQQTPGQGLQFLFEYFSETQRNKGNFPGRFSGRQFSNSRSEMNVSTLELGDSALYLCASSRDRGPGELFFGEGSRLTVL.

This chain uses TRBV5-1 with TRBJ1-2, with TRBD1 matching over 8 bases. Per the germline V gene, CDR1 is SGHRS and CDR2 is YFSETQ. Trimming at V came to 2 bases and at J to 7 bases, leaving 7 bases not matched to a gene. The CDR3 contains 14 residues. DNA of the CDR3: TGCGCCAGCAGCTTAAAACAGGGGGAGAGTGGCTACACCTTC. It translates to CASSLKQGESGYTF.

The chain combines TRBV5-1 with TRBJ1-5; 9 nucleotides line up with TRBD1. Germline-derived CDR1 and CDR2 are SGHRS and YFSETQ. Trimming removed 4 bases from V and 4 bases from J; junction bases left unmatched: 6. The CDR3 contains 15 residues. CDR3 amino acids: CASSDGTGRNQPQHF. CDR3 DNA sequence: TGCGCCAGCAGCGACGGGACAGGGAGGAATCAGCCCCAGCATTTT.

The chain couples TRBV5-4 to TRBJ1-2; no clear D gene. The V end lost 2 bases, the J end lost 7 bases, and 15 bases lay between the germline ends. Germline CDR1 and CDR2: SGHNT and YYREEE (reference sequence). This CDR3 has 14 residues. In DNA, the CDR3 is TGTGCCAGCAGCTTACGGTACAGAGTGGTTGGCTACACCTTC. Protein: CASSLRYRVVGYTF.

The J gene is TRBJ2-7, the V gene TRBV7-9; perhaps TRBD2 as D (6 bases). Per the germline V gene, CDR1 is SEHNR and CDR2 is FQNEAQ (reference sequence). V lost 5 bases and J 9 bases, leaving 20 bases between the germline ends. There are 14 residues in the CDR3. This CDR3 is CASSPLRDSLAQYF. In DNA form, the CDR3 reads TGTGCCAGCAGCCCCCTCCGGGACTCCCTAGCGCAGTACTTC.

This chain joins TRBV3-1 (or the pseudogene TRBV3-2) and TRBJ1-2; TRBD1 agrees at 7 bases. Germline lookup yields CDR1 LGHDT and CDR2 YNNKEL (reference sequence). V trimming: 3 bases; J trimming: 8 bases; junction bases outside the gene matches: 3. The CDR3 covers 12 residues. The DNA of the CDR3 is TGTGCCAGCAGCCATAAGGGGGCCGGCTACACCTTC. Protein sequence: CASSHKGAGYTF.

The rearrangement uses TRBV5-5 and TRBJ2-7; a weak D match, TRBD2 (6 bases). The germline V and J ends were trimmed by 0 bases and 5 bases, with 12 bases remaining between them. Per the germline V gene, CDR1 is SGHKS and CDR2 is YYEKEE (reference sequence). The CDR3 length is 14 residues. The CDR3 spells CASSLGGGTHEQYF. The CDR3 bases are TGTGCCAGCAGCTTGGGTGGGGGGACCCACGAGCAGTACTTC.

This chain's CDR3 is CASSMEVWTLQKEQYF. CDR3 nucleotide sequence: TGTGCCAGTAGTATGGAGGTGTGGACCCTGCAGAAAGAGCAGTACTTC. This sequence joins TRBV19 and TRBJ2-7, with D possibly matching TRBD2 (5 bases). Germline-derived CDR1 and CDR2 are LNHDA and SQIVND (reference sequence). V gave up 3 bases and J gave up 7 bases, with 22 bases separating them. CDR3 size: 16 residues.